The 12 T cell receptor beta chains reported below all come from one sample, sequenced in a study of OX40 agonist ivuxolimab in advanced cancers. TCRdb's table, derived via immunoSEQ multiplex PCR, lists solely in-frame clones and lacks some. The table lists about 50,000 clones, approximately 86% of them singletons. Sequences were derived from CD4+ or CD8+ T cells sorted from blood, sampled in a trial of the OX40 agonist ivuxolimab. Receptors originate from an adult with an advanced solid tumor such as melanoma, head and neck, liver or kidney cancer.

The rearrangement uses TRBV18 and TRBJ1-5; tentatively, D is TRBD1 (6 bases). The CDR3 is 16 amino acids. Germline V gene sequence: CDR1 KGHSH, CDR2 LQKENI. With 1 base removed from V and 6 bases from J, the gap between germline ends came to 16 bases. CDR3 sequence: CASSPRGGAEGQPQHF. The CDR3 nucleotides are TGTGCCAGCTCACCACGGGGGGGCGCGGAAGGTCAGCCCCAGCATTTT.

V is TRBV25-1 and J is TRBJ2-5; D is possibly TRBD2 (5 bases). V dropped 8 bases and J dropped 1 base, with 8 bases sitting between them. CDR1 and CDR2 (germline): MGHDK, SYGVNS. CDR3 size: 12 residues. CDR3 region: CASGSFQETQYF. Here the CDR3 DNA reads TGTGCCAGCGGGAGCTTCCAAGAGACCCAGTACTTC.

The J gene is TRBJ1-2, the V gene TRBV7-2; a weak D match, TRBD1 (6 bases). V dropped 3 bases and J dropped 8 bases, with 13 bases sitting between them. The V gene's germline CDR1 is SGHTA and CDR2 FQGNSA. This CDR3 has 13 residues. The CDR3, as DNA: TGTGCCAGCAGCTTGGGGGGGCTGGGAGGCTACACCTTC. It specifies CASSLGGLGGYTF.

As to this clone: The junction does not match germline at one end; this may be a read error. The V gene is TRBV7-2, the J gene TRBJ1-2, with D perhaps TRBD1 (5 bases). The length of the CDR3 is 14 residues. The germline V gene has CDR1 SGHTA and CDR2 FQGNSA. CDR3 loop: CAGSQGRAGYGYTF. For the CDR3, the DNA is TGTGCCGGCAGCCAGGGACGGGCTGGGTATGGCTACACCTTC.

The chain couples TRBV6-6 to TRBJ1-3; TRBD1 agrees at 7 bases. Germline lookup yields CDR1 MNHNY and CDR2 SVGAGI (reference sequence). V lost 2 bases, J lost 0 bases, and 4 bases stayed unmatched. CDR3 length equals 16 residues. CDR3 protein: CASSYIQGSSGNTIYF. For the CDR3, the DNA is TGTGCCAGCAGTTACATACAGGGGAGCTCTGGAAACACCATATATTTT.

This clone was counted once. The chain combines TRBV2 with TRBJ2-7, with 8 bases identical to TRBD2. The V and J ends lost 4 bases and 6 bases, in that order; junction bases with no gene match: 8. The germline gives CDR1 SNHLY, CDR2 FYNNEI. The CDR3 runs 14 residues. CDR3 region: CASSAASGFLEQYF. The CDR3 DNA follows: TGTGCCAGCAGTGCGGCTAGCGGGTTTCTCGAGCAGTACTTC. Combining the CDR3 with reference TRBV2 and TRBJ2-7 gives the whole variable domain EPEVTQTPSHQVTQMGQEVILRCVPISNHLYFYWYRQILGQKVEFLVSFYNNEISEKSEIFDDQFSVERPDGSNFTLKIRSTKLEDSAMYFCASSAASGFLEQYFGPGTRLTVT.

The chain recombines TRBV6-1 with TRBJ1-2, with unresolved D. The germline V and J ends were trimmed by 2 bases and 0 bases, with 7 bases remaining between them. CDR1 MNHNS and CDR2 SASEGT come from the germline V gene. The CDR3 runs 14 residues. The CDR3 loop is CASSESVPNYGYTF. CDR3 nucleotides: TGTGCCAGCAGTGAATCGGTTCCTAACTATGGCTACACCTTC.

V gene TRBV6-1 combines with J gene TRBJ1-5, with TRBD1 identical over 7 bases. Trimming removed 4 bases from V and 0 bases from J; junction bases left unmatched: 6. The CDR3 is 16 residues long. Germline loops: CDR1 MNHNS, CDR2 SASEGT. The CDR3 sequence is CASSGGTALSNQPQHF. The CDR3 coding sequence is TGTGCCAGCAGTGGGGGGACAGCCCTTAGCAATCAGCCCCAGCATTTT.

In its sample, this clone was seen once. V is TRBV4-1 and J is TRBJ1-2, with TRBD1 matching over 9 bases. CDR3 length equals 16 residues. The germline gives CDR1 MGHRA, CDR2 YSYEKL. V shed 1 base and J 8 bases; nucleotides not matched to a gene: 11. DNA for the CDR3: TGCGCCAGCAGCCAAGCCGTGGGACAGGGAATGCAGGGCTACACCTTC. Its translation: CASSQAVGQGMQGYTF.

This clone was seen just once. The chain carries TRBV19 and TRBJ1-3; perhaps TRBD1 as D (5 bases). Germline-derived CDR1 and CDR2 are LNHDA and SQIVND (reference sequence). The CDR3 totals 15 residues. V shed 8 bases and J shed 0 bases, with 14 bases lying between them. The CDR3 DNA is TGTGCCAGTTGCACACTTGGGGGCTCTGGAAACACCATATATTTT. It translates to CASCTLGGSGNTIYF.

The sample holds one count of this clone. This chain uses TRBV18 with TRBJ2-5, with D unclear. Germline lookup yields CDR1 KGHSH and CDR2 LQKENI. Trimming took off 3 bases at V and 4 bases at J, with 15 bases between the two ends. The CDR3 length is 15 residues. CDR3 nucleotide sequence: TGTGCCAGCTCACCGGGTTTCTATGTGTCAGAGACCCAGTACTTC. Encoded protein: CASSPGFYVSETQYF.

As DNA, the CDR3 is TGTGCCAGCAGTGTTAAGGGGGATGGGGGAAAACTGTTTTTT. Translation: CASSVKGDGGKLFF. This chain connects TRBV6-1 to TRBJ1-4, with D perhaps TRBD1 (6 bases). The CDR3 extends over 14 amino acids. Germline lookup yields CDR1 MNHNS and CDR2 SASEGT. Trimming took 4 bases from V and 10 from J, leaving 16 bases between them.